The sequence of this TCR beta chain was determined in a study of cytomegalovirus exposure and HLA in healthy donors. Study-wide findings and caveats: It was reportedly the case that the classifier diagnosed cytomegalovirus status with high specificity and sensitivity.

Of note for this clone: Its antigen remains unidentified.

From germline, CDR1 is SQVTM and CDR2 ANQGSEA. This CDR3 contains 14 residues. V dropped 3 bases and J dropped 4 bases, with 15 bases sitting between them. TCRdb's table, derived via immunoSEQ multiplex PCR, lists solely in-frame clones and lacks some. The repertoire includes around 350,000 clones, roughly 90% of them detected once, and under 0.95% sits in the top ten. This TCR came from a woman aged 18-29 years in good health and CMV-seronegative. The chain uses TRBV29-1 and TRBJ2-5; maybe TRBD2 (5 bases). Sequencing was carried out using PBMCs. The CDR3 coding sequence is TGCAGCGTTGATCCCCGGGGTCGAGGAGAGACCCAGTACTTC. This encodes CSVDPRGRGETQYF. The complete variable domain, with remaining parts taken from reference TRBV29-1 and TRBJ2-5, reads SAVISQKPSRDICQRGTSLTIQCQVDSQVTMMFWYRQQPGQSLTLIATANQGSEATYESGFVIDKFPISRPNLTFSTLTVSNMSPEDSSIYLCSVDPRGRGETQYFGPGTRLLVL.